Detailed here is one TCR beta chain. Antigen: not known. The record originates from a study of post-analysis software for immune sequencing data. In the study overall: Patients had relapsing-remitting, secondary progressive or progressive-relapsing multiple sclerosis; some lacked subtype. The study, taken as a whole, reports: Samples from a shared batch, those prepared together, strongly co-clustered by F measure. Multiple sclerosis patients showed significantly lower normalized Chao1 diversity than controls did.

Researchers reported that TCR beta cDNA libraries carried unique molecular identifiers. Out of roughly 0.95 to 11 million T cells, about 520,000 cDNA molecules were generated. TCRdb redid the calling of the PCR reads with MiXCR, one entry per CDR3 protein. The profile shows around 400,000 distinct CDR3 sequences, more than 30% of them singletons. This sequence originates from a girl aged 2 to 9 with multiple sclerosis. The sequencing sample was made of blood.

CDR3 in DNA: TGCAGTGCTATAAAACGACGGGGCAGCCGAGCCCATTACAATGAGCAGTTCTTC. Amino acids: CSAIKRRGSRAHYNEQFF. The chain combines TRBV20-1 with TRBJ2-1, with D perhaps being TRBD1 or TRBD2 (5 bases each). The CDR3 loop spans 18 amino acids. Trimming left V 4 bases short and J 4 bases short, with 26 bases between. Germline CDR1 DFQATT, CDR2 SNEGSKA (reference sequence).